This TCR beta chain was identified in a study of Graves' ophthalmopathy and Graves' hyperthyroidism. For this clonotype: Antigen unknown.

Patients were excluded if they had other autoimmune diseases or uncontrolled infections, and likewise if pregnancy or lactation applied. CDR1 and CDR2 from the germline V gene are MNHEY and SVGEGT. The V and J ends lost 6 bases and 0 bases respectively, with 8 bases between them. This CDR3 comprises 13 residues. Amplification targeted the TCR beta CDR3 regions, with RNA transcripts as the source material. HTBI primers served in a first-round RT-PCR, which a second-round multiplex PCR followed. TCRdb re-called the multiplex PCR reads with MiXCR, one entry per CDR3 protein. Among 900,000 to 1,200,000 distinct CDR3 sequences, 35% to 40% were seen once, and the ten largest hold approximately 10%. General observations from the study: Discriminating ophthalmopathy from stable hyperthyroidism, a 13-signature model attained a sensitivity of about 88% and a specificity of almost 83%.

The sample was peripheral blood or thyroid tissue (not recorded which). The receptor was isolated from an adult man with Graves' hyperthyroidism. This sequence joins TRBV6-2 or TRBV6-3 and TRBJ1-2; unclear D gene. The CDR3 nucleotides are TGTGCCAGCAGAAAATCAACTAACTATGGCTACACCTTC. As protein: CASRKSTNYGYTF.